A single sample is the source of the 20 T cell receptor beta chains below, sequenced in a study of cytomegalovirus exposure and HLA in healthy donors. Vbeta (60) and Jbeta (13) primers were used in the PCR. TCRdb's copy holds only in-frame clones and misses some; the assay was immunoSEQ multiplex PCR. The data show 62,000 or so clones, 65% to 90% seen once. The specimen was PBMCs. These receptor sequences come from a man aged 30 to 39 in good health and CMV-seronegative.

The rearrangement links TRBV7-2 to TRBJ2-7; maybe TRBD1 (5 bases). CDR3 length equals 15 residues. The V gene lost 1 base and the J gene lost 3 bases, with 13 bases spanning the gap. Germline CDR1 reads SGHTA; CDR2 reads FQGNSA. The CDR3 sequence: CASSLDRGGNYEQYF. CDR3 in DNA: TGTGCCAGCAGCTTAGATAGGGGCGGAAACTACGAGCAGTACTTC.

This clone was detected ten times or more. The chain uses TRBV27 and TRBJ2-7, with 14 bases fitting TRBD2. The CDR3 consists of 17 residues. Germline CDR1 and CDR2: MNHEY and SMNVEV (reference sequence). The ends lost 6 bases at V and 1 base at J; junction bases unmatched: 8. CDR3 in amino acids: CASSPKTSGRGSYEQYF. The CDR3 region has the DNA TGTGCCAGCAGCCCAAAGACTAGCGGGAGGGGATCCTACGAGCAGTACTTC.

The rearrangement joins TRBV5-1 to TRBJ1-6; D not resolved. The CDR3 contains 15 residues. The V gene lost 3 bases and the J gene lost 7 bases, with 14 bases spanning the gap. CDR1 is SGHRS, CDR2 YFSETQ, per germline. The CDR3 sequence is CASSSDRGKNSPLHF. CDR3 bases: TGCGCCAGCAGCTCCGACCGGGGAAAGAATTCACCCCTCCACTTT.

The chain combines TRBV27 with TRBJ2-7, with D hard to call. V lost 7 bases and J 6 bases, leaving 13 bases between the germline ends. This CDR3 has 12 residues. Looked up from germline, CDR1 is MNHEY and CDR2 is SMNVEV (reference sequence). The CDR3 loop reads CASTSYSREQYF. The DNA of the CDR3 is TGTGCCAGCACATCCTACTCGCGCGAGCAGTACTTC.

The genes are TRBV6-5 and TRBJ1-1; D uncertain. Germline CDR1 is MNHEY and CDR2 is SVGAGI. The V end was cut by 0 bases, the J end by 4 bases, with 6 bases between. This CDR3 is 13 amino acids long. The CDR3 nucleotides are TGTGCCAGCAGTTACTCGGAGGGCACTGAAGCTTTCTTT. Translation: CASSYSEGTEAFF.

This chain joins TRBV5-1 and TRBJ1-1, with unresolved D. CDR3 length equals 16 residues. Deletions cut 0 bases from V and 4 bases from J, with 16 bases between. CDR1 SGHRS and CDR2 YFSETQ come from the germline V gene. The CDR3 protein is CASSLVAGRGSTEAFF. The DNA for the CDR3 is TGCGCCAGCAGCTTGGTGGCAGGCCGTGGGAGCACTGAAGCTTTCTTT.

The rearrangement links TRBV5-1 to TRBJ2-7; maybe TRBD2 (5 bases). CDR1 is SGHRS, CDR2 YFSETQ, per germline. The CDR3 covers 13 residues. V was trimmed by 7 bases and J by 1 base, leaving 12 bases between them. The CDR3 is CASSKEGSYEQYF. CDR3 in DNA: TGCGCCAGCTCGAAAGAGGGATCCTACGAGCAGTACTTC.

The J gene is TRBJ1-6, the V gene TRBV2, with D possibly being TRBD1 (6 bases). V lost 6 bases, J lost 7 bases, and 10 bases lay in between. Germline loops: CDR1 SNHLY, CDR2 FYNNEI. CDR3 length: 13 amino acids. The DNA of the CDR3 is TGTGCCAGCAGACAGGGTAGAAATTCACCCCTCCACTTT. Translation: CASRQGRNSPLHF.

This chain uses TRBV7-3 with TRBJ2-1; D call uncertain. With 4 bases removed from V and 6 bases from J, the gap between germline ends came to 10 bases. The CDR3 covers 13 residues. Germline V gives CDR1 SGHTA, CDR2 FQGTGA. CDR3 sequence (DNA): TGTGCCAGCAGCTCCCTCCTAGGCAATGAGCAGTTCTTC. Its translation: CASSSLLGNEQFF.

Here the CDR3 reads CASSYEGDDNSPLHF. The CDR3 region has the DNA TGTGCCAGCAGTTACGAAGGAGACGATAATTCACCCCTCCACTTT. The V call is TRBV6-6, the J call TRBJ1-6; D not certain. The CDR3 sequence is 15 residues long. V was shortened by 2 bases and J by 5 bases, with 10 bases between the two germline ends. In germline, CDR1 is MNHNY, CDR2 SVGAGI (reference sequence).

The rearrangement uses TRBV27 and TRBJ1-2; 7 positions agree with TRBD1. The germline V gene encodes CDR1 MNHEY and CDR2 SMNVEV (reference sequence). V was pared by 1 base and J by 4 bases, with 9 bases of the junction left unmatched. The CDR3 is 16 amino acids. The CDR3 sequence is CASSLFRQGNIYGYTF. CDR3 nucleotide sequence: TGTGCCAGCAGTTTATTCCGACAGGGAAATATCTATGGCTACACCTTC.

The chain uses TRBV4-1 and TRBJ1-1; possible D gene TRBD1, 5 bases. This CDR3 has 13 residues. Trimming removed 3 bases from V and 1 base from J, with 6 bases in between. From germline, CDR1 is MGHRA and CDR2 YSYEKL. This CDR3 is CASSQGGNTEAFF. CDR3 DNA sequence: TGCGCCAGCAGCCAGGGGGGGAACACTGAAGCTTTCTTT.

CDR3 DNA: TGTGCCAGCTCCAGGGACAGGGATTTACAAGAGACCCAGTACTTC. Protein product: CASSRDRDLQETQYF. The chain is built from TRBV18 and TRBJ2-5, with 9 bases aligning to TRBD1. The CDR3 is 15 amino acids. Trimming took 6 bases from V and 2 from J; bases not matched to a gene: 7. The germline V gene encodes CDR1 KGHSH and CDR2 LQKENI. The complete variable domain, with remaining parts taken from reference TRBV18 and TRBJ2-5, reads NAGVMQNPRHLVRRRGQEARLRCSPMKGHSHVYWYRQLPEEGLKFMVYLQKENIIDESGMPKERFSAEFPKEGPSILRIQQVVRGDSAAYFCASSRDRDLQETQYFGPGTRLLVL.

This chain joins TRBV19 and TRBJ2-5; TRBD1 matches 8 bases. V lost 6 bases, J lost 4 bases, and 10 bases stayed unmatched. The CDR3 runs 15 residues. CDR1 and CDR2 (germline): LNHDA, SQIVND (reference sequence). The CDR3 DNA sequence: TGTGCCAGTAGGAGGTCGGCAGGGGGCGGAGAGACCCAGTACTTC. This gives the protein CASRRSAGGGETQYF.

CDR3 in DNA: TGTGCCAGCAGCTCCTCTAGGGGGAGCTCCTACGAGCAGTACTTC. Protein sequence: CASSSSRGSSYEQYF. The V gene is TRBV11-2, the J gene TRBJ2-7; D is possibly TRBD1 (6 bases). The CDR3 totals 15 residues. Germline CDR1 reads SGHAT; CDR2 reads FQNNGV. V was pared by 4 bases and J by 0 bases, with 13 bases between.

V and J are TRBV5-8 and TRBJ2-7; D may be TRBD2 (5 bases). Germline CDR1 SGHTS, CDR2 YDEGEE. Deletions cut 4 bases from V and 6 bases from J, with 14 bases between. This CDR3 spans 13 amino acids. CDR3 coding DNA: TGTGCCAGCAGCCCAACTCCGGCGGGCGAGCAGTACTTC. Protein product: CASSPTPAGEQYF.

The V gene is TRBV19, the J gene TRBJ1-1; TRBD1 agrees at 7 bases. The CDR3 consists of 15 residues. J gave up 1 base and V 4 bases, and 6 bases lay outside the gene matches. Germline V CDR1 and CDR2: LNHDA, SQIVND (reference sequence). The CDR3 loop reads CASSTTGFWNTEAFF. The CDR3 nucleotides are TGTGCCAGTAGTACGACAGGGTTTTGGAACACTGAAGCTTTCTTT.

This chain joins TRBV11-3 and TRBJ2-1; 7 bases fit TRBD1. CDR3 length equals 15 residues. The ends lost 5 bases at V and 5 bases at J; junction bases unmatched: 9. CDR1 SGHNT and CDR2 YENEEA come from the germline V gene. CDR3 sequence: CASSPRQGRDNEQFF. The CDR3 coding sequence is TGTGCCAGCAGCCCACGACAGGGAAGGGACAATGAGCAGTTCTTC.

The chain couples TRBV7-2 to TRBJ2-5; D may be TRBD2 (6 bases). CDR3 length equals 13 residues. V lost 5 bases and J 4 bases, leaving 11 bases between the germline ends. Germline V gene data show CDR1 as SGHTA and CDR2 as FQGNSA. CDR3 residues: CASSPGLLETQYF. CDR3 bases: TGTGCCAGCAGCCCGGGACTTTTAGAGACCCAGTACTTC. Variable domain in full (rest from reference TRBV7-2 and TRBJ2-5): GAGVSQSPSNKVTEKGKDVELRCDPISGHTALYWYRQSLGQGLEFLIYFQGNSAPDKSGLPSDRFSAERTGGSVSTLTIQRTQQEDSAVYLCASSPGLLETQYFGPGTRLLVL.

Here the CDR3 reads CAWRRGGEEQYF. CDR3 DNA sequence: TGTGCCTGGAGGCGCGGGGGGGAAGAGCAGTACTTC. The genes are TRBV30 and TRBJ2-7, with 9 bases aligning to TRBD2. This CDR3 comprises 12 residues. The V segment lost 3 bases and the J segment 7 bases; nucleotides outside the gene matches: 4. From germline, CDR1 is GTSNPN and CDR2 SVGIG (reference sequence).